The rows below give T cell receptor beta chains drawn from one sample of a study of Graves' ophthalmopathy and Graves' hyperthyroidism. TCRdb processed the multiplex PCR reads anew with MiXCR; each CDR3 protein has one entry. Here the sample spans a few hundred thousand distinct CDR3 sequences, about 17% being singletons. Material: peripheral blood. Receptor source: an adult woman with stable Graves' hyperthyroidism. Both conserved end residues are part of each CDR3. The D gene is left open where the match is weak. A clone size is listed for some rows: how often the clone was seen (once, few, many), or a class if it is expanded.

TRBJ2-2	-	many	TRBV29-1	CSVRPSLNTGELFF	TGCAGCGTTCGTCCGTCCCTAAACACCGGGGAGCTGTTTTTT
TRBJ1-1	TRBD1	many	TRBV20-1	CSAPGQGAEAFF	TGCAGTGCTCCTGGACAGGGGGCTGAAGCTTTCTTT
TRBJ1-2	-	many	TRBV5-6	CASSFGPPRLNYGYTF	TGTGCCAGCAGCTTTGGTCCCCCGCGCTTGAACTATGGCTACACCTTC
TRBJ2-5	-	many	TRBV2	CASSEYGRQSGGETQYF	TGTGCCAGCAGTGAATACGGGCGACAAAGTGGCGGGGAGACCCAGTACTTC
TRBJ2-2	-	many	TRBV6-5	CASSYGPAGELFF	TGTGCCAGCAGTTACGGCCCAGCCGGGGAGCTGTTTTTT
TRBJ2-7	-	many	TRBV6-5	CASRYQNQGYEQYF	TGTGCCAGCAGATACCAAAACCAAGGATACGAGCAGTACTTC
TRBJ2-5	TRBD2	-	TRBV20-1	CSSGTSGNQETKYF	TGCAGCTCCGGGACTAGCGGAAACCAAGAGACCAAGTACTTC
TRBJ2-2	TRBD2	few	TRBV19	CASKSSGLAAWGTGELFF	TGTGCCAGTAAATCGTCGGGCCTAGCGGCCTGGGGGACCGGGGAGCTGTTTTTT
TRBJ1-5	-	many	TRBV10-3	CAIGSGSNQPQHF	TGTGCCATCGGCTCGGGGAGCAATCAGCCCCAGCATTTT
TRBJ2-7	-	many	TRBV28	CASSFGGGGGREQYF	TGTGCCAGCAGTTTCGGGGGAGGAGGGGGGCGCGAGCAGTACTTC
TRBJ1-2	TRBD1	-	TRBV6-2/TRBV6-3	CASSTLLPSPGQGTYGYSF	TGTGCCAGTAGTACTCTACTCCCTAGCCCGGGACAGGGGACCTATGGCTACAGCTTC
TRBJ2-6	TRBD1	many	TRBV6-1	CASTEVVQGAGGANVLTF	TGTGCCAGCACAGAAGTCGTACAGGGGGCGGGGGGGGCCAACGTCCTGACTTTC
TRBJ1-1	-	many	TRBV29-1	CSVDSPYTEAFF	TGCAGCGTTGACAGCCCATACACTGAAGCTTTCTTT
TRBJ2-5	-	-	TRBV29-1	CCASPALGETQYF	TGCTGCGCCTCTCCCGCCTTGGGAGAGACCCAGTACTTC
TRBJ2-6	-	-	TRBV30	CAWSVKFGGSGANVLTF	TGTGCCTGGAGTGTCAAATTTGGGGGATCTGGGGCCAACGTCCTGACTTTC
TRBJ1-2	TRBD1	many	TRBV28	CASSLDTGDGYTF	TGTGCCAGCAGTCTAGATACAGGGGATGGCTACACCTTC
TRBJ1-3	-	many	TRBV5-1	CASSLDLGSGNTIYF	TGCGCCAGCAGCTTGGACCTGGGGTCTGGAAACACCATATATTTT
TRBJ1-1	TRBD1	many	TRBV5-1	CASSLDGQVPMNTEAFF	TGCGCCAGCAGCTTGGATGGACAGGTCCCAATGAACACTGAAGCTTTCTTT
TRBJ1-1	-	many	TRBV7-8	CASSSSPGGYTEAFF	TGTGCCAGCAGCTCAAGCCCGGGGGGTTACACTGAAGCTTTCTTT
TRBJ2-5	-	many	TRBV10-3	CAISERGETQYF	TGTGCCATCAGTGAGAGAGGAGAGACCCAGTACTTC
TRBJ1-1	-	many	TRBV15	CATSRDSVNTEAFF	TGTGCCACCAGCAGAGATAGTGTGAACACTGAAGCTTTCTTT
TRBJ2-7	TRBD1	many	TRBV7-2	CASSSSGQGWDEQYF	TGTGCCAGCAGCTCGTCGGGACAGGGATGGGACGAGCAGTACTTC
TRBJ2-2	TRBD2	-	TRBV6-2/TRBV6-3	CASSPSGLADTGELFF	TGTGCCAGCAGCCCCTCGGGACTAGCGGACACCGGGGAGCTGTTTTTT
TRBJ2-2	-	-	TRBV7-3	CASSLVGAGNTGELFF	TGTGCCAGCAGCTTAGTAGGGGCGGGAAACACCGGGGAGCTGTTTTTT
TRBJ2-7	TRBD2	-	TRBV7-9	CAIIESGSQYEQYF	TGTGCCATAATAGAAAGCGGGAGCCAATACGAGCAGTACTTC
TRBJ2-5	TRBD2	many	TRBV28	CASSTLSSGREQETQYF	TGTGCCAGCAGTACACTCTCTAGCGGGAGAGAGCAAGAGACCCAGTACTTC
TRBJ2-7	-	many	TRBV20-1	CSARGPGYGHEQYF	TGCAGTGCTAGAGGTCCAGGGTATGGACACGAGCAGTACTTC
TRBJ1-5	-	many	TRBV2	CASSIGPSKNQPQHF	TGTGCCAGCAGCATCGGACCTTCCAAGAATCAGCCCCAGCATTTT
TRBJ2-6	-	many	TRBV28	CASRTGANVLTF	TGTGCCAGCAGAACTGGGGCCAACGTCCTGACTTTC
TRBJ2-5	TRBD2	once	TRBV29-1	CSVGLAVETEIQYF	TGCAGCGTTGGTCTAGCGGTGGAAACGGAGATCCAGTACTTC
TRBJ2-6	TRBD1	many	TRBV29-1	CSARGGGQGDSGANVLTF	TGCAGCGCTAGAGGAGGGGGACAGGGGGACTCTGGGGCCAACGTCCTGACTTTC
TRBJ2-2	TRBD1	many	TRBV6-1	CASSGSGTGRSGELFF	TGTGCCAGCAGTGGCTCCGGGACAGGGAGATCCGGGGAGCTGTTTTTT
TRBJ2-4	-	few	TRBV20-1	CSARGRGLNIQYF	TGCAGTGCTAGGGGCAGGGGCTTGAACATTCAGTACTTC
TRBJ1-2	-	many	TRBV29-1	CSVDGGYGYTF	TGCAGCGTTGACGGGGGCTATGGCTACACCTTC
TRBJ2-7	-	-	TRBV18	CASSPWATPYEQYF	TGTGCCAGCTCACCATGGGCCACCCCCTACGAGCAGTACTTC
TRBJ2-7	TRBD1	few	TRBV3-1	CASSWGQGHNYEQYF	TGTGCCAGCAGCTGGGGACAGGGACACAACTACGAGCAGTACTTC
TRBJ2-2	-	many	TRBV15	CATSRGRNTGELFF	TGTGCCACCAGCAGAGGGAGGAACACCGGGGAGCTGTTTTTT
TRBJ1-1	-	-	TRBV6-1	CASSEGTRGTEAFF	TGTGCCAGCAGTGAAGGGACTAGGGGAACTGAAGCTTTCTTT
TRBJ2-5	-	few	TRBV24-1	CATSENLGSRETQYF	TGTGCCACCAGTGAGAATCTCGGCAGCCGAGAGACCCAGTACTTC
TRBJ2-7	TRBD1	many	TRBV20-1	CSASPGTGAYEQYF	TGCAGTGCTAGTCCCGGGACAGGGGCCTACGAGCAGTACTTC
TRBJ2-7	-	many	TRBV20-1	CSASLPPSEQYF	TGCAGTGCTAGCCTTCCCCCGAGTGAGCAGTACTTC
TRBJ1-5	-	many	TRBV28	CASSLMVTVANQPQHF	TGTGCCAGCAGTTTAATGGTTACAGTAGCCAATCAGCCCCAGCATTTT
TRBJ2-7	-	-	TRBV5-1	CASRPRELWDEQYF	TGCGCCAGCAGGCCTCGGGAGTTATGGGACGAGCAGTACTTC
TRBJ2-2	TRBD1	-	TRBV10-3	CAISEWAGQGIGELFF	TGTGCCATCAGTGAGTGGGCGGGACAGGGTATCGGGGAGCTGTTTTTT
TRBJ2-7	TRBD1	many	TRBV11-2	CASSLGQGTEQYF	TGTGCCAGCAGCTTGGGACAGGGGACCGAGCAGTACTTC
TRBJ1-2	-	many	TRBV10-3	CAIKQGYGYTF	TGTGCCATCAAGCAGGGCTATGGCTACACCTTC
TRBJ1-5	TRBD1	many	TRBV15	CATSADRARNQPQHF	TGTGCCACCAGCGCAGACAGGGCCCGTAATCAGCCCCAGCATTTT
TRBJ2-7	-	-	TRBV12-3/TRBV12-4	CASSFTRSQDEQYF	TGTGCCAGCAGTTTTACCCGTAGCCAGGACGAGCAGTACTTC
TRBJ1-5	-	-	TRBV6-1	CASSDIQGNQPQHF	TGTGCCAGCAGCGACATTCAGGGGAATCAGCCCCAGCATTTT
TRBJ1-5	-	many	TRBV12-3/TRBV12-4	CASCFWGQPQHF	TGTGCCAGCTGTTTTTGGGGACAGCCCCAGCATTTT
TRBJ2-7	TRBD1	many	TRBV4-3	CASSQGQGRTYEQYF	TGCGCCAGCAGCCAAGGACAGGGTCGAACCTACGAGCAGTACTTC
TRBJ2-6	-	many	TRBV19	CASSISEGDYSGANVLTF	TGTGCCAGTAGTATAAGCGAAGGAGATTACTCTGGGGCCAACGTCCTGACTTTC
TRBJ1-5	-	-	TRBV6-1	CASSPQGFGQPQHF	TGTGCCAGCAGTCCCCAGGGGTTTGGTCAGCCCCAGCATTTT
TRBJ1-4	-	many	TRBV20-1	CSARDASTPVSGEKLFF	TGCAGTGCTAGAGACGCGTCAACTCCCGTCTCCGGCGAAAAACTGTTTTTT
TRBJ1-5	-	many	TRBV5-5	CASSKDPTQPQHF	TGTGCCAGCAGCAAAGACCCGACTCAGCCCCAGCATTTT
TRBJ2-5	-	many	TRBV6-5	CASSLTAEETQYF	TGTGCCAGCAGTTTGACAGCCGAAGAGACCCAGTACTTC
TRBJ2-7	-	many	TRBV6-2/TRBV6-3	CASSYSPGSYEQYF	TGTGCCAGCAGTTACTCCCCCGGCTCCTACGAGCAGTACTTC
TRBJ2-7	-	many	TRBV6-2/TRBV6-3	CASSYSRADEQYF	TGTGCCAGCAGTTACTCACGAGCAGACGAGCAGTACTTC
TRBJ1-2	-	many	TRBV6-4	CASSGRTPSRNYGYTF	TGTGCCAGCTCAGGGAGGACCCCCTCTCGTAACTATGGCTACACCTTC